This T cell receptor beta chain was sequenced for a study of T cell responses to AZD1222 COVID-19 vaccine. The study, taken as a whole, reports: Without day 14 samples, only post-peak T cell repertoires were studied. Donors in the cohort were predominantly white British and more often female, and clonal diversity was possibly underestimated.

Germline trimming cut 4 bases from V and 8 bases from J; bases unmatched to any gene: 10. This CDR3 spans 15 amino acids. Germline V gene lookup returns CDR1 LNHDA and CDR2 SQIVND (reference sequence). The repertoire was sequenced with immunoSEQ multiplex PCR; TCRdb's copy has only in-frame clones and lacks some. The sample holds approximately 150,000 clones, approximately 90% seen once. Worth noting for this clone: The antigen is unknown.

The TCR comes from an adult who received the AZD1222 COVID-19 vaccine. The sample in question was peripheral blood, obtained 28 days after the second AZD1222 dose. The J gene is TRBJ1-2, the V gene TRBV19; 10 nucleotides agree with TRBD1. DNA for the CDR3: TGTGCCAGTAGTACTGCGCGACAGGGGGCGGGAGGCTACACCTTC. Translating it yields CASSTARQGAGGYTF.